One and the same sample provided the 5 T cell receptor beta chains below, sequenced in a study of T-cell reconstitution after alpha-beta-depleted transplantation in children. The TCRbeta library incorporated unique molecular identifiers. TCRdb called the PCR reads again in MiXCR, with one record for every CDR3 protein. This sample has about 160,000 distinct CDR3 sequences, with 11% found just once. The specimen comprised PBMCs, sampled before TCRalphabeta/CD19-depleted stem cell transplant. All receptors derive from a boy younger than 10 with acute myeloid leukemia, due to receive a stem cell transplant.

This clonotype was counted many times. The chain combines TRBV27 with TRBJ1-4; 10 bases agree with TRBD1. This CDR3 has 18 residues. Germline V gene data show CDR1 as MNHEY and CDR2 as SMNVEV (reference sequence). The V segment lost 0 bases and the J segment 7 bases; nucleotides outside the gene matches: 11. CDR3 sequence reads: CASSLSRDRGLEFEKLFF. DNA of the CDR3: TGTGCCAGCAGTTTATCGAGGGACAGGGGATTAGAGTTTGAAAAACTGTTTTTT.

This clonotype was seen ten or more times. The V gene is TRBV9, the J gene TRBJ2-2, with D possibly being TRBD1 (6 bases). Germline V CDR1 and CDR2: SGDLS, YYNGEE. V lost 3 bases, J lost 4 bases, and 7 bases lay in between. The CDR3 sequence is 13 residues long. The DNA for the CDR3 is TGTGCCAGCAGCGGAGGGGGCACCGGGGAGCTGTTTTTT. This encodes CASSGGGTGELFF. The whole variable domain, filled in from reference TRBV9 and TRBJ2-2, reads DSGVTQTPKHLITATGQRVTLRCSPRSGDLSVYWYQQSLDQGLQFLIQYYNGEERAKGNILERFSAQQFPDLHSELNLSSLELGDSALYFCASSGGGTGELFFGEGSRLTVL.

V gene TRBV20-1 combines with J gene TRBJ2-7; TRBD1 might be the D (6 bases). The CDR3 sequence is 14 residues long. V was shortened by 4 bases and J by 3 bases, with 16 bases between the two germline ends. The germline CDR1 and CDR2 sequences are DFQATT and SNEGSKA (reference sequence). CDR3 in DNA: TGCAGTGCTACCACGATCAGGGGCATCTACGAGCAGTACTTC. Translation: CSATTIRGIYEQYF.

This clonotype was seen repeatedly, ten times or more. The chain uses TRBV28 and TRBJ1-4; TRBD1 matches 11 bases. Trimming at V came to 8 bases and at J to 8 bases, leaving 7 bases not matched to a gene. CDR3 size: 14 residues. Germline-derived CDR1 and CDR2 are MDHEN and SYDVKM. Here the CDR3 reads CASLPRDRGEKLFF. CDR3 nucleotide sequence: TGTGCCAGCCTTCCCCGGGACAGGGGGGAAAAACTGTTTTTT.

This clonotype was recorded many times. This sequence joins TRBV18 and TRBJ2-1; the D is unclear. Trimming cost V 4 bases and J 8 bases, with 6 bases left between them. The germline CDR1 and CDR2 sequences are KGHSH and LQKENI. This CDR3 spans 11 amino acids. The CDR3 bases are TGTGCCAGCTCACGGGCCCATGAGCAGTTCTTC. It is translated as CASSRAHEQFF. The variable domain in full, with the rest retrieved from reference TRBV18 and TRBJ2-1, is NAGVMQNPRHLVRRRGQEARLRCSPMKGHSHVYWYRQLPEEGLKFMVYLQKENIIDESGMPKERFSAEFPKEGPSILRIQQVVRGDSAAYFCASSRAHEQFFGPGTRLTVL.